This T cell receptor (beta chain) appears in the sequencing data of a study of blood T cell repertoires in COVID-19. Study background: Samples of COVID-19 (acute and convalescent) were obtained from the United States, Italy and Spain. Sources were T cells, B-cell-depleted T cells, or PBMCs; the material itself was cDNA or gDNA.

Study processing details: Researchers report that nucleated cell counts were estimated from reference gene primer amplification. Clones were read by immunoSEQ multiplex PCR, and TCRdb kept only the in-frame ones, dropping some. V, J and clone size are taken as reported in that table, and D and trimming were inferred from the DNA itself. The data show roughly 200,000 clones, with 85% to 90% seen just once and around 1.6% held by the top ten. Sequenced: peripheral blood. The source of this sequence is a man aged 18 to 30 with active or convalescent COVID-19.

The CDR3 reads CASSVGGGYNEQFF. The DNA for the CDR3 is TGTGCCAGCAGCGTAGGCGGGGGCTACAATGAGCAGTTCTTC. The chain is built from TRBV9 and TRBJ2-1; TRBD2 agrees at 7 bases. Germline loops: CDR1 SGDLS, CDR2 YYNGEE. V lost 0 bases to trimming and J lost 3 bases; unmatched junction nucleotides: 0. The CDR3 is 14 amino acids.